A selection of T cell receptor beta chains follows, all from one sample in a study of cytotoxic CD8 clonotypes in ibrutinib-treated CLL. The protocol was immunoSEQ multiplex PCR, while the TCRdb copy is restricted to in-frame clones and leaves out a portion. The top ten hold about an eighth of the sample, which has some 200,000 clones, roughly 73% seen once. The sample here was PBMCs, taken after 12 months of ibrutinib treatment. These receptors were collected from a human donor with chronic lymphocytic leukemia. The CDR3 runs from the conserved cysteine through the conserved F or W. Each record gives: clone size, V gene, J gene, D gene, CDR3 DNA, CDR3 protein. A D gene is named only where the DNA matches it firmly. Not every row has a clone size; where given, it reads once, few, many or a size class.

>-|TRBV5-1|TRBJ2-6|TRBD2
TGCGCCAGCAGCGGCGGGACTCCCGGGAGGGGGGCCAACGTCCTGACTTTC
CASSGGTPGRGANVLTF
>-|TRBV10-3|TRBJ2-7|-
TGTGCCATCACCACAATGGGGGAGCAGTACTTC
CAITTMGEQYF
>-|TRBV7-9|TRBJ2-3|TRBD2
TGTGCCAGCAGCCCTAGCGGGAGTAGGGTGGATACGCAGTATTTT
CASSPSGSRVDTQYF
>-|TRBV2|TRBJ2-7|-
TGTGCCAGCAGTGAAGAAGGCGACGAGCAGTACTTC
CASSEEGDEQYF
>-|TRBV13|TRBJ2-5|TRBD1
TGTGCCAGCAGCCCCCACGGGACAGGGTACCAAGAGACCCAGTACTTC
CASSPHGTGYQETQYF
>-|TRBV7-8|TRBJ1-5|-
TGTGCCAGCAGCTTAGGGCAGGTCCGCGTTAATCAGCCCCAGCATTTT
CASSLGQVRVNQPQHF
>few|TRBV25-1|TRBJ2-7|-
TGTGCCAGCAGTCACAACCGGGACGGGAACTACGAGCAGTACTTC
CASSHNRDGNYEQYF
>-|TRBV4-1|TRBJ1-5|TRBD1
TGCGCCAGCAGCCAACCGCCGGGACAGGGGAGTAATCAGCCCCAGCATTTT
CASSQPPGQGSNQPQHF
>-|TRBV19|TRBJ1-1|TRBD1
TGTGCCAGTAGTACCTATACAGGGACAGCCAGCACTGAAGCTTTCTTT
CASSTYTGTASTEAFF
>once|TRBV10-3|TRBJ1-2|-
TGTGCCATCAGTGCCCCCGGGGCTAACTATGGCTACACCTTC
CAISAPGANYGYTF
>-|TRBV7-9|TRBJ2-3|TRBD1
TGTGCCAGCAGGCCCAGAGTGGACAGGGGTGCAGATACGCAGTATTTT
CASRPRVDRGADTQYF
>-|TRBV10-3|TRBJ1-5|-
TGTGCCATCAGTGATAGGGGTGGGTATCAGCCCCAGCATTTT
CAISDRGGYQPQHF
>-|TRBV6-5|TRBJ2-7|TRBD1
TGTGCCAGCAGTTACGGCAGGGGGTTCTACGAGCAGTACTTC
CASSYGRGFYEQYF
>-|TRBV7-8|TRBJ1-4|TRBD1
TGTGCCAGCAGCTCACCCAGGGGGAGTAATGAAAAACTGTTTTTT
CASSSPRGSNEKLFF
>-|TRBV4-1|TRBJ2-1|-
TGCGCCAGCAGCCAAGATACCGGCGCTAGCTCCTACAATGAGCAGTTCTTC
CASSQDTGASSYNEQFF
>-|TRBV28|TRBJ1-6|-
TGTGCCAGCAGTTTAAGAGATTTCTATAATTCACCCCTCCACTTT
CASSLRDFYNSPLHF
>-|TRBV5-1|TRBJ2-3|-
TGCGCCAGCAGCTTGGTGGATCCCCATACGCAGTATTTT
CASSLVDPHTQYF
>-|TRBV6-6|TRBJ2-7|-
TGTGCCAGCAGTTACTCGGCCGGCTACGAGCAGTACTTC
CASSYSAGYEQYF
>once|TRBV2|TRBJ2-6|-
TGTGCCAGCAGTGAAGCGCTGGCATCCAGGGGTGACGGGGCCAACGTCCTGACTTTC
CASSEALASRGDGANVLTF
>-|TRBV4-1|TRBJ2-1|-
TGCGCCAGCAGCCAAGTAGCGGAGAATGAGCAGTTCTTC
CASSQVAENEQFF
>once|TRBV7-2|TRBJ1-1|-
TGTGCCAGCAGCTCCACAGGGAACACTGAAGCTTTCTTT
CASSSTGNTEAFF
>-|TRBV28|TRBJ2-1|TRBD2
TGTGCCAGCAGTTTCCCCCCAGGACTAGCGGACAAGCAGTCCTACAATGAGCAGTTCTTC
CASSFPPGLADKQSYNEQFF
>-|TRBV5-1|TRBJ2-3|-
TGCGCCAGCAGCCCCGGGACGAGCACAGATACGCAGTATTTT
CASSPGTSTDTQYF
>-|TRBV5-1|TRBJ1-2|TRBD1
TGCGCCAGCAGCTTGATTGCGGGACAGGATTATGGCTACACCTTC
CASSLIAGQDYGYTF
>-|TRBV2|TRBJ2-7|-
TGTGCCAGCAGAGGCCTCGTGTGGGAGCAGTACTTC
CASRGLVWEQYF
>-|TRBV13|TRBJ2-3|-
TGTGCCAGCAGCTTAAGCACAGATACGCAGTATTTT
CASSLSTDTQYF
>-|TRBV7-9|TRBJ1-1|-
TGTGCCAGCAGCTTCCGGGACGGCCTTTCGTCCAGCACTGAAGCTTTCTTT
CASSFRDGLSSSTEAFF
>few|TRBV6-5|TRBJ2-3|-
TGTGCCAGCAGTTACTCGAAGGGAGATACGCAGTATTTT
CASSYSKGDTQYF
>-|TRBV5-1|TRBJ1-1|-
TGCGCCAGCAGCCCCGTGGTCGGCTCGGGGGCTTTCTTT
CASSPVVGSGAFF
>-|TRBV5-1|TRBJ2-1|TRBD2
TGCGCCAGCAGCTTGGGGACTAGCGGGAGGTGGGGGTTCTTC
CASSLGTSGRWGFF
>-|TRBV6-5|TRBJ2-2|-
TGTGCTTCGTCGGTCGGGGGAGCGAACACCGGGGAGCTGTTTTTT
CASSVGGANTGELFF
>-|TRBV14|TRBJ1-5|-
TGTGCCAGCAGCCATCAGCCCCAGCATTTT
CASSHQPQHF
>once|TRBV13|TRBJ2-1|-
TGTGCCAGCAGCTGGGCCGCCGAGCAGTTCTTC
CASSWAAEQFF
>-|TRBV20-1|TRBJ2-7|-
TGCAGTGCTAGAGACAGGGAGCAGTACTTC
CSARDREQYF
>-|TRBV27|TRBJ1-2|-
TGTGCCAGCAGTTTGACCACTAACTATGGCTACACCTTC
CASSLTTNYGYTF
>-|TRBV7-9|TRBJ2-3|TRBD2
TGTGCCAGCAGTTATCCCGGGGGGAGAGAGACGCAGTATTTT
CASSYPGGRETQYF
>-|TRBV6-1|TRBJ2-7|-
TGTGCCAGCAGTGTCTGGGGCGAGGAGCAGTACTTC
CASSVWGEEQYF
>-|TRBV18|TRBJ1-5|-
TGTGCCAGCTCTAGGGGAGAGGGCAATCAGCCCCAGCATTTT
CASSRGEGNQPQHF
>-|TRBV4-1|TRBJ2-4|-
TGCGCCAGCAGCCAATGGTCCCCCCGGGACACAAAAAACATTCAGTACTTC
CASSQWSPRDTKNIQYF
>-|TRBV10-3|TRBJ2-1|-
TGTGCCATCAGTGAGTCGGAGGCTTTCGGCTACAATGAGCAGTTCTTC
CAISESEAFGYNEQFF
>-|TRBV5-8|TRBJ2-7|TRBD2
TGTGCCAGCAGCTTGTATCCTAGCGGGAACGAGCAGTACTTC
CASSLYPSGNEQYF